This T cell receptor (beta chain) originates from a study of blood T cell repertoires in COVID-19. The overall study: Researchers got acute and convalescent COVID-19 samples from the United States, Italy and Spain. The cDNA or gDNA used as material had been derived from T cells, B-cell-depleted T cells, or PBMCs.

All enrollees were roughly 18 to 89 years old and from roughly 22 US areas. Method: immunoSEQ multiplex PCR; TCRdb's copy keeps in-frame clones and lacks some. The table shows 100,000 to 150,000 clones, with around 80% occurring only once. The germline V and J ends were trimmed by 5 bases and 5 bases, with 10 bases remaining between them. This CDR3 spans 13 amino acids. This clonotype was obtained from a man between 40 and 49 years old with acute COVID-19. The V and J genes are TRBV12-3 or TRBV12-4 and TRBJ1-5, with D hard to call. Sequencing was carried out using PBMCs or T cells enriched from blood (not recorded which). CDR3 protein: CASSPRGHQPQHF. The CDR3 DNA reads TGTGCCAGCAGTCCGCGGGGTCATCAGCCCCAGCATTTT.